The subject of this entry is one T cell receptor (beta chain). The trim removed 6 bases at V and 2 bases at J, leaving 3 bases unmatched. The CDR3 is 13 amino acids. From germline, CDR1 is MDHEN and CDR2 SYDVKM. These data come from a study of shared clonotypes between healthy human individuals. Naive CD8 cells lacked CD45RO and underwent positive selection for CCR7, leaving out terminally differentiated effector memory CD45RA+ cells. TCRdb's copy holds only in-frame clones and misses some; the assay was immunoSEQ multiplex PCR. The profile shows over 2,000,000 clones, about 93% of them singletons. J is TRBJ1-2 and V is TRBV28, with TRBD1 matching 7 bases. Input material: naive CD8+ T cells from PBMCs. This receptor was identified in a man between 18 and 35 years old in good health. Some clones in this sample may be carry-over from other donors' samples. CDR3 bases: TGTGCCAGCAGCCCGGGACAGAACTATGGCTACACCTTC. This gives the protein CASSPGQNYGYTF.